The 3 T cell receptor beta chains presented below share a single source sample, sequenced in a study of blood T cell repertoires in COVID-19. Sequencing was performed with immunoSEQ multiplex PCR; in TCRdb, only in-frame clones are kept and a portion is missing. The sample has 100,000 to 150,000 clones; approximately 89% are singletons. The specimen sequenced was peripheral blood. Source of these receptors: a middle-aged man with acute or convalescent COVID-19.

The chain recombines TRBV11-2 with TRBJ1-6, with 10 bases that match TRBD1. Germline CDR1 and CDR2: SGHAT and FQNNGV. CDR3 size: 16 residues. The J segment lost 14 bases and the V segment lost 3 bases, leaving 13 bases of the junction unmatched. CDR3 bases: TGTGCCAGCAGCTTCCGGGACAGGGGCTATCTAGGGACCCTCCACTTT. Translated, it gives CASSFRDRGYLGTLHF.

This chain joins TRBV5-8 and TRBJ1-2; 7 bases agree with TRBD1. Germline V gene lookup returns CDR1 SGHTS and CDR2 YDEGEE. This CDR3 spans 14 amino acids. V was pared by 6 bases and J by 5 bases, with 10 bases of the junction left unmatched. Here the CDR3 DNA reads TGTGCCAGCATCTCCACCGGGACAGCGTATGGCTACACCTTC. Protein: CASISTGTAYGYTF.

Only a few counts were recorded for this clone. The genes are TRBV28 and TRBJ1-2, with D possibly TRBD1 on 6 matching bases. Germline V gives CDR1 MDHEN, CDR2 SYDVKM. This CDR3 region has 13 residues. Trimming stripped 8 bases from V and 3 bases from J, with 13 bases between. Here the CDR3 DNA reads TGTGCCAGCGAGCGGGGGCCGGACTATGGCTACACCTTC. It encodes CASERGPDYGYTF.